These 5 T cell receptor beta chains were all obtained from the same sample, sequenced in a study of molecular identifiers for immune sequencing clone quantification. TCRdb recomputed calls from the PCR reads with MiXCR, one row per CDR3 protein. The repertoire consists of approximately 550,000 distinct CDR3 sequences, with around 23% occurring once and the leading ten covering around 0.78%. The specimen sequenced was naive CD8+ T cells from blood, with Jurkat cell RNA spiked in. Subset: FACS-sorted CD8+CD4-CCR7+CD45RA+ naive T cells. These receptors were taken from a human donor in good health. Some libraries in this study had Jurkat cell RNA spiked in.

In its sample, this clonotype was seen a few times. The J gene is TRBJ1-1, the V gene TRBV6-2 or TRBV6-3; D is perhaps TRBD1 (6 bases). V was pared by 2 bases and J by 8 bases, with 12 bases between. This CDR3 contains 13 residues. Germline V gene data show CDR1 as MNHEY and CDR2 as SVGEGT. For the CDR3, the DNA is TGTGCCAGCAGTTACGGTCGGACAGCGGAAGCTTTCTTT. Residues: CASSYGRTAEAFF.

The chain recombines TRBV6-2 or TRBV6-3 with TRBJ1-6, with D possibly being TRBD1 (6 bases). The CDR3 extends over 13 amino acids. Per the germline V gene, CDR1 is MNHEY and CDR2 is SVGEGT. Trimming left V 6 bases short and J 5 bases short, with 8 bases between. CDR3 region: CASRGGNNSPLHF. CDR3 bases: TGTGCCAGCAGAGGGGGAAATAATTCACCCCTCCACTTT.

CDR3 protein: CSVGAGEVNTEAFF. The CDR3 DNA reads as TGCAGCGTTGGGGCAGGGGAAGTGAACACTGAAGCTTTCTTT. The chain uses TRBV29-1 and TRBJ1-1; D is perhaps TRBD1 (6 bases). The germline gives CDR1 SQVTM, CDR2 ANQGSEA. V dropped 4 bases and J dropped 0 bases, with 12 bases sitting between them. CDR3 length: 14 residues.

The chain recombines TRBV7-9 with TRBJ2-1, with 8 bases lining up with TRBD1. J lost 4 bases, V lost 5 bases, and 7 bases had no gene match. Germline CDR1 is SEHNR and CDR2 is FQNEAQ (reference sequence). There are 15 residues in the CDR3. CDR3 protein: CASSRLTGAYNEQFF. The CDR3 DNA reads as TGTGCCAGCAGCCGTTTGACAGGGGCATACAATGAGCAGTTCTTC.

About this clonotype: This could be a read error, since a much larger clone is one nucleotide away. This chain joins TRBV4-1 and TRBJ1-1; TRBD1 might be the D (5 bases). The germline V gene encodes CDR1 MGHRA and CDR2 YSYEKL. This CDR3 spans 13 amino acids. The CDR3, as DNA: TGCGCCCGCAGTCCGGGGACCGGGGCTGAAGCTTTCTTT. This gives the protein CARSPGTGAEAFF.